Many counts were recorded for the clone carrying this TCR beta chain. Its antigen is currently unknown. This sample's TCRbeta library carried unique molecular identifier barcodes. A single record per CDR3 protein comes from TCRdb applying MiXCR to the PCR reads. Of about 290,000 distinct CDR3 sequences in the sample, 10% were seen once. The data were obtained in a study of T-cell reconstitution after alpha-beta-depleted transplantation in children. Study-wide results and caveats: Reportedly, roughly two months post-transplant, alpha-beta T cells arose from several hundred expanded graft clones.

The CDR3 loop spans 15 amino acids. Per the germline V gene, CDR1 is SGHTA and CDR2 is FQGTGA. V gave up 2 bases and J gave up 4 bases; unmatched junction bases: 4. The sequence was obtained from a boy under two years old with acute myeloid leukemia, due to receive a stem cell transplant. The specimen was PBMCs, collected before TCRalphabeta/CD19-depleted stem cell transplant. The chain couples TRBV7-3 to TRBJ2-7; 11 bases map to TRBD2. CDR3 sequence (DNA): TGTGCCAGCAGCTTACGGGGGACTAGCGGTTACGAGCAGTACTTC. Translating it yields CASSLRGTSGYEQYF.